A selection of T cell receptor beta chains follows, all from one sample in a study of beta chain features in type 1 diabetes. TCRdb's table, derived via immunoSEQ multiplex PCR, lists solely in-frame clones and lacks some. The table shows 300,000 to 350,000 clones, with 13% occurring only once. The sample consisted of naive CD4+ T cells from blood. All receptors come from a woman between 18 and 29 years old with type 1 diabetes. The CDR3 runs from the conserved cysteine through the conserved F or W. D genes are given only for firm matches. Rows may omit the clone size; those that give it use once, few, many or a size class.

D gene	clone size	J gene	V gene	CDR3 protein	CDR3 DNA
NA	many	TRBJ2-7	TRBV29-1	CSVEGPGLYEQYF	TGCAGCGTTGAAGGTCCGGGTCTCTACGAGCAGTACTTC
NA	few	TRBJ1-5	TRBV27	CASRPGQKGGNQPQHF	TGTGCCAGCAGGCCTGGACAGAAGGGTGGCAATCAGCCCCAGCATTTT
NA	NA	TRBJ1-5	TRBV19	CASSIGQNQPQHF	TGTGCCAGTAGTATAGGCCAGAATCAGCCCCAGCATTTT
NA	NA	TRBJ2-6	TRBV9	CASSVGGAEAGANVLTF	TGTGCCAGCAGCGTAGGAGGAGCCGAGGCTGGGGCCAACGTCCTGACTTTC
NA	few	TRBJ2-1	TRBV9	CASSVGGQANSYNEQFF	TGTGCCAGCAGCGTAGGCGGCCAAGCGAACTCCTACAATGAGCAGTTCTTC
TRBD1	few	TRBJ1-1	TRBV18	CASSPRQGTEAFF	TGTGCCAGCTCACCGAGACAGGGTACTGAAGCTTTCTTT
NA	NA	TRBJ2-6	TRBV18	CASSPPFSGANVLTF	TGTGCCAGCTCACCCCCATTTTCTGGGGCCAACGTCCTGACTTTC
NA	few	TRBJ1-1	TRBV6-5	CASSYSRGTEAFF	TGTGCCAGCAGTTATAGCCGGGGTACTGAAGCTTTCTTT
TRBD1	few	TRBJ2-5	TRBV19	CASSRGQGWQETQYF	TGTGCCAGTAGCCGAGGACAGGGCTGGCAAGAGACCCAGTACTTC
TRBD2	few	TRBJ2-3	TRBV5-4	CASSLGTTSDFTDTQYF	TGTGCCAGCAGCTTAGGCACTACTAGCGATTTCACAGATACGCAGTATTTT
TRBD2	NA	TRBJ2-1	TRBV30	CAWSGRASFYNEQFF	TGTGCCTGGAGCGGGAGGGCCTCCTTTTACAATGAGCAGTTCTTC
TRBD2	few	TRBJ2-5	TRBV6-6	CASESSGSTETQYF	TGTGCCAGTGAGTCTAGCGGGAGCACGGAGACCCAGTACTTC
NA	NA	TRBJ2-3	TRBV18	CASSGARGPDTQYF	TGTGCCAGCTCAGGGGCGCGAGGTCCAGATACGCAGTATTTT
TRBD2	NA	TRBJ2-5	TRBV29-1	CSVEGGNGLAGGEETQYF	TGCAGCGTTGAGGGGGGTAACGGGCTAGCGGGAGGTGAGGAGACCCAGTACTTC
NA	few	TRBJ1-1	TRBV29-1	CSVQRGNPGTEAFF	TGCAGCGTCCAGCGGGGGAACCCGGGCACTGAAGCTTTCTTT
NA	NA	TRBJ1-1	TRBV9	CASSVGVSQGNTEAFF	TGTGCCAGCAGCGTAGGGGTAAGTCAGGGCAACACTGAAGCTTTCTTT
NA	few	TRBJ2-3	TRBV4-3	CASSQRRGASRTDTQYF	TGCGCCAGCAGCCAACGGCGGGGTGCTTCACGCACAGATACGCAGTATTTT
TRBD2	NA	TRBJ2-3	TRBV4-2	CASSLSGVGTDTQYF	TGTGCCAGCAGCCTTAGCGGGGTGGGCACAGATACGCAGTATTTT
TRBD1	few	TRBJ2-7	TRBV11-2	CASSPWTGSYEQYF	TGTGCCAGCAGCCCTTGGACAGGGTCGTACGAGCAGTACTTC
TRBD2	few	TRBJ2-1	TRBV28	CASSVGTSGSNEQFF	TGTGCCAGCAGTGTCGGGACTAGCGGAAGCAATGAGCAGTTCTTC
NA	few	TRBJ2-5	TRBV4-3	CASSQDAARPTQYF	TGCGCCAGCAGCCAAGACGCAGCTAGACCGACCCAGTACTTC
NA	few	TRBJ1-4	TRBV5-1	CASSVGTSATNEKLFF	TGCGCCAGCAGCGTCGGGACATCGGCAACTAATGAAAAACTGTTTTTT
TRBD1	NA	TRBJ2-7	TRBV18	CASQPGQSYEQYF	TGTGCCAGTCAACCGGGACAGTCCTACGAGCAGTACTTC
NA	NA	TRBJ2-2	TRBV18	CASSPRQVNTGELFF	TGTGCCAGCTCACCACGACAGGTGAACACCGGGGAGCTGTTTTTT
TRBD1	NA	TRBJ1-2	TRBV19	CASSKGTDGYTF	TGTGCCAGTAGTAAAGGGACAGATGGCTACACCTTC
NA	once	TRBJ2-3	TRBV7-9	CASSVTGTSTDTQYF	TGTGCCAGCAGCGTTACCGGGACTAGCACAGATACGCAGTATTTT
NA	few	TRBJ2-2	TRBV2	CASSVFTANTGELFF	TGTGCCAGCAGTGTATTCACAGCGAACACCGGGGAGCTGTTTTTT
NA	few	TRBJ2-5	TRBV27	CASGRETQYF	TGTGCCAGTGGGAGGGAGACCCAGTACTTC
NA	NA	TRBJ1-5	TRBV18	CASSPSGNNNQPQHF	TGTGCCAGCTCACCATCCGGGAACAACAATCAGCCCCAGCATTTT
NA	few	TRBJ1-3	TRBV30	CAWSVRGSVDTIYF	TGTGCCTGGAGTGTAAGGGGCAGTGTGGACACCATATATTTT
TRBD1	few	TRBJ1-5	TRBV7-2	CASSPGTGASNQPQHF	TGTGCCAGCAGCCCGGGGACAGGGGCAAGCAATCAGCCCCAGCATTTT
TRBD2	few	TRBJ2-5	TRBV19	CASMPTSGSFETQYF	TGTGCCAGTATGCCGACTAGCGGGAGTTTCGAGACCCAGTACTTC
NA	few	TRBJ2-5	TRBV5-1	CASSLMTDKETQYF	TGCGCCAGCAGCTTGATGACGGACAAAGAGACCCAGTACTTC
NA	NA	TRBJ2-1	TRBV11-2	CASSRVTYNEQFF	TGTGCCAGCAGCCGCGTCACCTACAATGAGCAGTTCTTC
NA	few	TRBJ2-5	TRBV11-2	CASSLGGALETQYF	TGTGCCAGCAGCTTAGGCGGAGCATTGGAGACCCAGTACTTC
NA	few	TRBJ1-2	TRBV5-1	CASSLVDSNYGYTF	TGCGCCAGCAGCTTGGTTGACAGTAACTATGGCTACACCTTC
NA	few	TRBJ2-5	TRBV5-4	CASSLLLQGSRETQYF	TGTGCCAGCAGCTTGTTACTCCAGGGTTCTAGAGAGACCCAGTACTTC
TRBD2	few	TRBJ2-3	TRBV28	CASSRGGRGTDTQYF	TGTGCCAGCAGTCGGGGGGGCCGGGGCACAGATACGCAGTATTTT
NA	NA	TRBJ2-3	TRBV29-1	CSSQGAADTQYF	TGCAGCTCACAGGGCGCGGCAGATACGCAGTATTTT
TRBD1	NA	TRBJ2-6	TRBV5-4	CASSMGQGFLYSGANVLTF	TGTGCCAGCAGTATGGGACAGGGGTTTTTGTACTCTGGGGCCAACGTCCTGACTTTC
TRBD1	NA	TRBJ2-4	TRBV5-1	CASKPGQSNIQYF	TGCGCCAGCAAACCGGGACAGTCAAACATTCAGTACTTC
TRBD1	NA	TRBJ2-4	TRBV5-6	CASSWTGLAKNIQYF	TGTGCCAGCAGCTGGACAGGGCTAGCCAAAAACATTCAGTACTTC
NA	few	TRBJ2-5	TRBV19	CASRQGQETQYF	TGTGCCAGTAGACAGGGACAAGAGACCCAGTACTTC